Included here is one T cell receptor (beta chain) sequence, with context. The antigen is not known. 13 Jbeta primers and 60 Vbeta primers were used for the PCR. The method was immunoSEQ multiplex PCR; TCRdb's version includes in-frame clones alone and lacks a portion of them. The sample includes more than 80,000 clones, about four fifths of them seen just once. This record belongs to a study of cytomegalovirus exposure and HLA in healthy donors. Regarding the study as a whole: DRB1 showed the most TCR associations and HLA-C the fewest in a later analysis, as rates varied by HLA locus.

The germline CDR1 and CDR2 sequences are LGHNA and YSLEER. This CDR3 contains 13 residues. V shed 3 bases and J 6 bases; nucleotides not matched to a gene: 2. This sequence was found in a female donor in good health and CMV-seropositive. Sequenced sample: PBMCs. The V and J genes are TRBV4-3 and TRBJ2-4, with TRBD1 matching over 7 bases. CDR3 amino acids: CASSQRQGNIQYF. CDR3 nucleotides: TGCGCCAGCAGCCAGAGACAGGGAAACATTCAGTACTTC.